Following are 6 T cell receptor beta chains from one sample sequenced in a study of blood T cell repertoires in COVID-19. The table came from immunoSEQ multiplex PCR; TCRdb's copy has only in-frame clones and leaves some out. The top ten hold about a fifth of the sample, which has 150,000 to 200,000 clones, 70% to 90% seen once. The sample was peripheral blood. The receptors come from a man aged 55 to 69 with active or convalescent COVID-19.

This chain connects TRBV5-1 to TRBJ2-7, with D maybe TRBD1 (5 bases). CDR1 SGHRS and CDR2 YFSETQ come from the germline V gene. CDR3 length equals 15 residues. V shed 4 bases and J shed 6 bases, with 20 bases lying between them. The CDR3 region is CASSPSELRRGEQYF. CDR3 in DNA: TGCGCCAGCAGCCCTAGTGAGTTGAGAAGGGGCGAGCAGTACTTC.

The J gene is TRBJ2-7, the V gene TRBV7-8, with 12 positions matching TRBD2. Looked up from germline, CDR1 is SGHVS and CDR2 is FQNEAQ. The CDR3 contains 16 residues. J gave up 4 bases and V 1 base, and 5 bases lay outside the gene matches. CDR3 protein: CASSLVASGGAYEQYF. The CDR3 bases are TGTGCCAGCAGCTTAGTGGCTAGCGGGGGGGCGTACGAGCAGTACTTC.

This chain uses TRBV6-5 with TRBJ2-5, with TRBD2 identical over 12 bases. The CDR3 has 14 amino acids. CDR1 is MNHEY, CDR2 SVGAGI, per germline. The V gene end was trimmed by 7 bases and the J gene end by 5 bases; junction bases not matched to a gene: 5. CDR3 region: CASTPGTSGETQYF. The CDR3 bases are TGTGCCAGCACTCCCGGGACTAGCGGGGAGACCCAGTACTTC.

This sequence joins TRBV19 and TRBJ1-3; 8 positions agree with TRBD1. The CDR3 spans 14 residues. Per the germline V gene, CDR1 is LNHDA and CDR2 is SQIVND (reference sequence). V trimming: 9 bases; J trimming: 2 bases; junction bases outside the gene matches: 6. The CDR3: CASQDRGTGNTIYF. The CDR3 DNA follows: TGTGCCAGCCAAGACAGGGGTACTGGAAACACCATATATTTT.

This clone was detected only a few times. The chain employs TRBV5-1 and TRBJ2-1, with 8 bases fitting TRBD2. The CDR3 is 15 amino acids. Germline loops: CDR1 SGHRS, CDR2 YFSETQ. V shed 4 bases, J shed 6 bases, and the junction held 9 bases outside the gene matches. The CDR3 spells CASSQGSSGGNEQFF. CDR3 coding DNA: TGCGCCAGCAGCCAAGGGTCCAGCGGGGGCAATGAGCAGTTCTTC.

The chain recombines TRBV12-3 or TRBV12-4 with TRBJ1-1, with D unresolved. V lost 8 bases and J 0 bases, leaving 10 bases between the germline ends. The CDR3 is 13 amino acids. DNA of the CDR3: TGTGCCAGCTCTGGGCTCCTGAACACTGAAGCTTTCTTT. Encoded protein: CASSGLLNTEAFF.